This T cell receptor beta chain was obtained from a study of glioma-infiltrating T cells after dendritic cell vaccination. Background on the study: Dendritic cell vaccine was injected intradermally three times, biweekly.

The time point is: after dendritic cell vaccination, including at tumor progression/relapse. Fresh-frozen tumor tissue and more than two years of survival data were available for all. V trimming: 3 bases; J trimming: 7 bases; junction bases outside the gene matches: 12. CDR3 length: 17 amino acids. Looked up from germline, CDR1 is SGHNT and CDR2 is YYREEE (reference sequence). Notes on the study in general: Only a small number of patients had complete blood and tumor samples. Estimated pretreatment TIL content predicted outcome after dendritic cell vaccination.

This clone was seen only a few times. Antigen specificity is unknown. Data came from immunoSEQ multiplex PCR; TCRdb stores just in-frame clones and leaves some out. The sample has 90,000 to 95,000 clones, around four fifths seen once. This chain connects TRBV5-4 to TRBJ2-2, with TRBD2 identical over 10 bases. The sequence came from a human donor with glioblastoma. The sample here was blood, taken after dendritic cell vaccination. The CDR3 loop is CASSSYSSGRRGGELFF. CDR3 sequence (DNA): TGTGCCAGCAGCTCCTACTCTAGCGGGAGAAGGGGCGGGGAGCTGTTTTTT. Combining the CDR3 with reference TRBV5-4 and TRBJ2-2 gives the whole variable domain ETGVTQSPTHLIKTRGQQVTLRCSSQSGHNTVSWYQQALGQGPQFIFQYYREEENGRGNFPPRFSGLQFPNYSSELNVNALELDDSALYLCASSSYSSGRRGGELFFGEGSRLTVL.